This TCR beta chain was identified during a study of T cell changes during pregnancy in multiple sclerosis. TCRdb's copy holds only in-frame clones and misses some; the assay was immunoSEQ multiplex PCR. This repertoire shows more than 90,000 clones, roughly nine tenths found once; its top ten account for more than 1.5%. CDR3 length: 18 amino acids. V dropped 2 bases and J dropped 4; count of bases not matched to a gene: 14. Per the germline V gene, CDR1 is MNHEY and CDR2 is SMNVEV (reference sequence). The chain links TRBV27 to TRBJ1-3; 7 bases align to TRBD1. This specimen consisted of peripheral blood, obtained in the first trimester of pregnancy. The TCR originated in a female donor with multiple sclerosis, enrolled in a pregnancy study. This chain's CDR3 is CASSLHATGPAGGNTIYF. For the CDR3, the DNA is TGTGCCAGCAGTTTACACGCGACAGGGCCTGCCGGAGGAAACACCATATATTTT.